The rows below give T cell receptor beta chains drawn from one sample of a study of cytomegalovirus exposure and HLA in healthy donors. Clones were read by immunoSEQ multiplex PCR, and TCRdb kept only the in-frame ones, dropping some. The sample includes some 120,000 clones, about 88% of them seen just once. The sequencing sample was made of PBMCs. The origin of the receptors is a woman aged 18-30 years in good health and CMV-seronegative. Each CDR3 is given with its conserved first and last residue. A D gene is named only where the DNA matches it firmly. A row's size may be missing; if present it is once, few, many or a size class.

>-|TRBV25-1|TRBJ1-1|TRBD1
CASSGRPGQGAAEAFF
TGTGCCAGCAGTGGGCGTCCGGGACAGGGGGCTGCTGAAGCTTTCTTT
>-|TRBV2|TRBJ2-3|-
CASSRGQTVTDTQYF
TGTGCCAGCAGTCGAGGACAGACAGTCACAGATACGCAGTATTTT
>-|TRBV15|TRBJ2-1|TRBD2
CATSGRGGGYNEQFF
TGTGCCACCAGCGGGCGGGGGGGCGGCTACAATGAGCAGTTCTTC
>-|TRBV6-1|TRBJ1-2|TRBD1
CAGVTTGTNYGYTF
TGTGCCGGTGTTACGACAGGGACTAACTATGGCTACACCTTC
>once|TRBV20-1|TRBJ2-1|-
CSVTGYNEQFF
TGCAGCGTAACAGGTTACAATGAGCAGTTCTTC
>-|TRBV28|TRBJ2-5|-
CASGTVGAKETQYF
TGTGCCAGCGGCACGGTGGGAGCGAAAGAGACCCAGTACTTC
>-|TRBV6-4|TRBJ1-1|-
CASSEGANTEAFF
TGTGCCAGCAGTGAGGGGGCGAACACTGAAGCTTTCTTT
>-|TRBV28|TRBJ2-7|TRBD1
CASSLRTGAHEQYF
TGTGCCAGCAGTTTAAGGACAGGGGCCCACGAGCAGTACTTC
>-|TRBV9|TRBJ1-4|TRBD1
CASSVGIGTGSEKLFF
TGTGCCAGCAGCGTAGGAATCGGGACAGGGAGCGAAAAACTGTTTTTT
>-|TRBV27|TRBJ2-1|TRBD1
CASSSGQGLSRGQFF
TGTGCCAGCAGTTCCGGACAGGGCCTATCAAGAGGGCAGTTCTTC
>few|TRBV7-9|TRBJ2-1|-
CASSRTGNDNEQFF
TGTGCCAGCAGTCGAACAGGGAACGACAATGAGCAGTTCTTC
>-|TRBV10-1|TRBJ2-7|TRBD2
CASRASGGYEQYF
TGCGCCAGCCGGGCTAGCGGGGGTTACGAGCAGTACTTC
>-|TRBV14|TRBJ1-2|-
CASSQEVIGHASSHYGYTF
TGTGCCAGCAGCCAAGAAGTTATTGGACACGCGTCATCACACTATGGCTACACCTTC
>-|TRBV11-3|TRBJ2-3|-
CASSARLDTTQYF
TGTGCCAGCAGCGCCAGACTGGACACTACGCAGTATTTT
>-|TRBV18|TRBJ1-5|TRBD1
CASSPMGQGNQPQHF
TGTGCCAGCTCACCGATGGGACAGGGGAATCAGCCCCAGCATTTT
>-|TRBV28|TRBJ1-5|-
CASSDPRGARQPQHF
TGTGCCAGCAGTGACCCCCGGGGGGCAAGGCAGCCCCAGCATTTT
>-|TRBV4-1|TRBJ1-2|TRBD1
CASRPDRVISGYTF
TGCGCCAGCAGGCCGGACAGGGTAATCTCTGGCTACACCTTC
>-|TRBV7-2|TRBJ1-4|TRBD1
CASSTRQGAPNEKLFF
TGTGCCAGCAGCACCCGACAGGGGGCCCCTAATGAAAAACTGTTTTTT
>few|TRBV28|TRBJ2-4|-
CASSRTDLAKNIQYF
TGTGCCAGCAGCAGGACAGATCTAGCCAAAAACATTCAGTACTTC
>-|TRBV6-1|TRBJ1-5|TRBD1
CASSEGGQGLLPEDF
TGTGCCAGCAGTGAAGGAGGACAGGGTCTTCTCCCGGAGGATTTT
>-|TRBV4-1|TRBJ1-6|-
CASSREQGNSPLHF
TGCGCCAGCAGCCGCGAACAGGGTAATTCACCCCTCCACTTT
>-|TRBV28|TRBJ1-5|-
CASSRDSNQPQHF
TGTGCCAGCAGCCGAGACAGTAATCAGCCCCAGCATTTT
>-|TRBV29-1|TRBJ2-7|TRBD1
CSVTGAGQGVDEQYF
TGCAGCGTGACGGGGGCGGGACAGGGGGTCGACGAGCAGTACTTC
>-|TRBV27|TRBJ1-6|-
CASSPRVTGSYNSPLHF
TGTGCCAGCAGTCCCCGAGTCACAGGGTCCTATAATTCACCCCTCCACTTT
>-|TRBV5-1|TRBJ2-1|-
CASSPASANEQFF
TGCGCCAGCAGCCCTGCAAGCGCGAATGAGCAGTTCTTC
>-|TRBV29-1|TRBJ1-6|TRBD1
CSAPGGYNSPLHF
TGCAGCGCTCCAGGGGGTTATAATTCACCCCTCCACTTT
>few|TRBV5-4|TRBJ1-1|-
CASRPRGYTEAFF
TGTGCCAGCAGACCGAGGGGGTACACTGAAGCTTTCTTT
>-|TRBV6-6|TRBJ1-2|TRBD1
CASRPGQNNYGYTF
TGTGCCAGCAGGCCGGGACAGAATAACTATGGCTACACCTTC
>-|TRBV5-6|TRBJ2-1|-
CASSLREVYYNEQFF
TGTGCCAGCAGCTTACGTGAGGTCTACTACAATGAGCAGTTCTTC
>-|TRBV5-5|TRBJ2-7|TRBD1
CASSPDRDEQYF
TGTGCCAGCAGCCCGGACAGGGACGAGCAGTACTTC
>-|TRBV4-2|TRBJ1-2|TRBD1
CASSHHRGYAYGYTF
TGTGCCAGCAGCCATCACAGGGGTTACGCCTATGGCTACACCTTC
>-|TRBV28|TRBJ2-2|TRBD1
CASSFDRGFSGELFF
TGTGCCAGCAGTTTTGACAGGGGGTTCTCCGGGGAGCTGTTTTTT
>-|TRBV2|TRBJ2-2|-
CASRAAPVLVPGELFF
TGTGCCAGCAGAGCCGCGCCCGTCCTAGTCCCCGGGGAGCTGTTTTTT
>-|TRBV19|TRBJ2-2|-
CASRSLLDFRNTGELFF
TGTGCCAGTAGATCTCTTTTGGACTTTAGGAACACCGGGGAGCTGTTTTTT
>-|TRBV6-5|TRBJ1-6|-
CASSLQVLRSPLHF
TGTGCCAGCAGTTTACAGGTCCTTCGATCACCCCTCCACTTT
>-|TRBV28|TRBJ2-7|-
CASSASRGSEQYF
TGTGCCAGCAGCGCCTCCCGGGGGAGTGAGCAGTACTTC
>-|TRBV5-6|TRBJ2-7|-
CASSLRQSFHEQYF
TGTGCCAGCAGCTTGCGACAGAGTTTCCACGAGCAGTACTTC
>-|TRBV28|TRBJ2-7|TRBD1
CASSLQEGGARYEQYF
TGTGCCAGCAGTTTACAAGAAGGGGGCGCGAGATACGAGCAGTACTTC
>-|TRBV6-5|TRBJ2-7|TRBD2
CASSYTSGKSSYEQYF
TGTGCCAGCAGTTACACCAGCGGGAAGAGCTCCTACGAGCAGTACTTC
>-|TRBV9|TRBJ2-3|-
CASSVAQGSSGADTQYF
TGTGCCAGCAGCGTAGCTCAGGGCTCCTCAGGAGCAGATACGCAGTATTTT
>-|TRBV7-9|TRBJ1-4|TRBD1
CASSLVTGTGREKLFF
TGTGCCAGCAGCTTAGTCACTGGGACAGGCAGGGAAAAACTGTTTTTT
>-|TRBV13|TRBJ2-5|-
CASSLGGSGETQYF
TGTGCCAGCAGCTTGGGAGGTTCTGGGGAGACCCAGTACTTC
>-|TRBV27|TRBJ1-2|TRBD1
CASANDQGQIYGYTF
TGTGCCAGCGCGAATGATCAGGGACAGATCTATGGCTACACCTTC
>-|TRBV7-2|TRBJ2-5|TRBD2
CASEQGLAGDQETQYF
TGTGCCAGCGAGCAGGGGCTAGCGGGGGATCAAGAGACCCAGTACTTC
>-|TRBV5-1|TRBJ2-5|TRBD1
CASSTGGQETQYF
TGCGCCAGCAGCACAGGGGGCCAAGAGACCCAGTACTTC
>-|TRBV7-8|TRBJ1-5|TRBD1
CASSSRTGGSQPQHF
TGTGCCAGCAGCTCCCGGACAGGGGGAAGTCAGCCCCAGCATTTT